This is a list of T cell receptor beta chains from one sample in a study of blood T cells in healthy people across ages. A single record per CDR3 protein comes from TCRdb applying MiXCR to the 5' RACE reads. The table includes 800,000 to 1,000,000 distinct CDR3 sequences, 45% to 50% detected once. Sequencing was performed on blood. These receptors were obtained from a man aged 25-45 years in good health. Each CDR3 is given with its conserved first and last residue. The D gene is left open where the match is weak. Clone size, where shown, is once, few, many, or a class for clones that have expanded.

cdr3_nt,cdr3_aa,d_call,v_call,clone_size,j_call
TGTGCCACCAGTGTACAGGGGGCGTGGGAGACCCAGTACTTC,CATSVQGAWETQYF,TRBD1,TRBV24-1,-,TRBJ2-5
TGTGCCAGCAGCTTAGCGGGACAGGGCGCCCGAGGGCAGTACTTC,CASSLAGQGARGQYF,TRBD1,TRBV7-9,-,TRBJ2-7
TGTGCCAGCAGCCGACAGGGAGGGACGAGCACAGATACGCAGTATTTT,CASSRQGGTSTDTQYF,-,TRBV7-2,-,TRBJ2-3
TGCAGCGTTGGGTCAGGGGATGAGCAGTTCTTC,CSVGSGDEQFF,-,TRBV29-1,few,TRBJ2-1
TGCAGCGTAGGTTACAGGGGCGGCTCCTACGAGCAGTACTTC,CSVGYRGGSYEQYF,TRBD1,TRBV29-1,-,TRBJ2-7
TGTGCCAGCAGTGCTGCGGCCCTTAACTATGGCTACACCTTC,CASSAAALNYGYTF,-,TRBV2,-,TRBJ1-2
TGCAGCGTTGAAGAGGGGCACAGGGTAGGGGGCGAGCAGTACTTC,CSVEEGHRVGGEQYF,-,TRBV29-1,-,TRBJ2-7
TGCGCCAGCAGCCAAGATTCCCCATCCTCAGACAGGGGGAGCTCCTACGAGCAGTACTTC,CASSQDSPSSDRGSSYEQYF,TRBD1,TRBV4-3,few,TRBJ2-7
TGTGCCAGCAGCTACAGAAAGGGGACAGGGGGGGACAATGAGCAGTTCTTC,CASSYRKGTGGDNEQFF,TRBD1,TRBV7-2,-,TRBJ2-1
TGTGCCACCACTAGCGGGGGGGCCTATGAGCAGTTCTTC,CATTSGGAYEQFF,TRBD2,TRBV28,few,TRBJ2-1
TGTGCCACCAGCAGAGATAGAAGACAGGGGCAATATGGCTACACCTTC,CATSRDRRQGQYGYTF,TRBD1,TRBV15,-,TRBJ1-2
TGCAGTGCTAGAAGCGGGGGAAGAGCTGGGACCCAGTACTTC,CSARSGGRAGTQYF,TRBD2,TRBV20-1,-,TRBJ2-5
TGTGCCTGGGTAACCCCTGGGGCAGCTCCTAATTCACCCCTCCACTTT,CAWVTPGAAPNSPLHF,-,TRBV30,few,TRBJ1-6
TGTGCCAGCAAGCGGCGGGGGGTCTACGAGCAGTACTTC,CASKRRGVYEQYF,TRBD2,TRBV27,few,TRBJ2-7
TGTGCCAGCCAACAGGGACAGGGAAGCTACGAGCAGTACTTC,CASQQGQGSYEQYF,TRBD1,TRBV3-1,-,TRBJ2-7
TGTGCCATCAGTGTGACCGGGGCTAGCGGGGTTTCCTACGAGCAGTACTTC,CAISVTGASGVSYEQYF,TRBD2,TRBV10-3,-,TRBJ2-7
TGCAGCGTTGAACAGACAGGTTTCTACGAGCAGTACTTC,CSVEQTGFYEQYF,-,TRBV29-1,-,TRBJ2-7
TGTGCCACCAGTGATGCCGGGACCGTGAACACCGGGGAGCTGTTTTTT,CATSDAGTVNTGELFF,-,TRBV24-1,few,TRBJ2-2
TGTGCCAGCAACTTGGGCATCCAGAACACTGAAGCTTTCTTT,CASNLGIQNTEAFF,-,TRBV7-8,once,TRBJ1-1
TGCAGCGTTGAAGACAGCCTATCCTACGAGCAGTACTTC,CSVEDSLSYEQYF,-,TRBV29-1,-,TRBJ2-7
TGCAGTGCGCTGGAAGGCAATCAGCCCCAGCATTTT,CSALEGNQPQHF,-,TRBV20-1,-,TRBJ1-5
TGCAGTGCAGACTCGCGACAGGGGCAAGGCTACACCTTC,CSADSRQGQGYTF,TRBD1,TRBV20-1,few,TRBJ1-2
TGTGCCAGCACGGTGGGTGGTACGCAGTATTTT,CASTVGGTQYF,-,TRBV2,few,TRBJ2-3
TGTGCCAGCAGCGTAGATGAGGGCTATGGCTACACCTTC,CASSVDEGYGYTF,-,TRBV9,few,TRBJ1-2
TGTGCCAGCAGTTACGTCCCCCCGGGACAGACCAATTCACCCCTCCACTTT,CASSYVPPGQTNSPLHF,TRBD1,TRBV6-5,-,TRBJ1-6
TGTGCCAGCAGCCAAGAATGGGGCAGCTATAATTCACCCCTCCACTTT,CASSQEWGSYNSPLHF,-,TRBV3-1,-,TRBJ1-6
TGTGCCAGCAGTGAGGAACTAGCGGGACGCACAGATACGCAGTATTTT,CASSEELAGRTDTQYF,TRBD2,TRBV28,-,TRBJ2-3
TGTGCCAGCAGCCAGACGGGACGGTCCACAGATACGCAGTATTTT,CASSQTGRSTDTQYF,-,TRBV3-1,few,TRBJ2-3
TGCGCCAGCAGCCAAGCAAGCGGGGGGGTGGATACGCAGTATTTT,CASSQASGGVDTQYF,TRBD2,TRBV4-3,few,TRBJ2-3
TGTGCCAGCAGCTTAGCTTACGGGGCCCTTAATCAGCCCCAGCATTTT,CASSLAYGALNQPQHF,-,TRBV7-9,-,TRBJ1-5
TGCGCCAGCAGCGCCGGCGACAGGAACTATGGCTACACCTTC,CASSAGDRNYGYTF,-,TRBV5-1,-,TRBJ1-2
TGTGCCTGTGCGCTTCGAGGCTACGAGCAGTACTTC,CACALRGYEQYF,-,TRBV30,-,TRBJ2-7
TGTGCCAGCGGCGGAGGGATTTGGTACACAGATACGCAGTATTTT,CASGGGIWYTDTQYF,-,TRBV6-2/TRBV6-3,-,TRBJ2-3
TGTGCCAGCAGCCGGGCGGGGGGGCAAGAGACCCAGTACTTC,CASSRAGGQETQYF,TRBD2,TRBV9,-,TRBJ2-5
TGCAGTGCTAGAGATTCAGGGGTGGTCTATGGCTACACCTTC,CSARDSGVVYGYTF,-,TRBV20-1,-,TRBJ1-2
TGTGCCAGCAGCTTTGGACTAGCGGTACAAGAGACCCAGTACTTC,CASSFGLAVQETQYF,TRBD2,TRBV9,few,TRBJ2-5
TGTGCCAGCACTACAGGGGGCGCCGAGCAGTACTTC,CASTTGGAEQYF,TRBD1,TRBV27,-,TRBJ2-7
TGTGCCAGCAGTGAACAGGCGGGCCTCACAGATACGCAGTATTTT,CASSEQAGLTDTQYF,-,TRBV2,-,TRBJ2-3
TGTGCAAAGCACGGGGAATCTGAAAACATTCAGTACTTC,CAKHGESENIQYF,-,TRBV7-9,few,TRBJ2-4
TGTGCCAGCAGTGGGGGACAACTAAGAGCCAAAAACATTCAGTACTTC,CASSGGQLRAKNIQYF,-,TRBV28,-,TRBJ2-4
TGTGCCAGCAGCCCCCGGGACAGGGTTGAGAATGAGCAGTTCTTC,CASSPRDRVENEQFF,TRBD1,TRBV14,-,TRBJ2-1
TGTGCCAGGAAGCAGGGGGAACCCACTGAAGCTTTCTTT,CARKQGEPTEAFF,TRBD1,TRBV28,-,TRBJ1-1
TGTGCCAGCAGCTCCAGTAATTCGGGCTCTGGCTACACCTTC,CASSSSNSGSGYTF,-,TRBV12-3/TRBV12-4,once,TRBJ1-2
TGCGCCAGCAGCCAAGATGACCCCTTCAGCGGGGGGCCTGAGACCCAGTACTTC,CASSQDDPFSGGPETQYF,TRBD2,TRBV4-3,-,TRBJ2-5
TGCGCCAGCAGCCCCTCACTAGCGGGGGGGCCCACCGGGGAGCTGTTTTTT,CASSPSLAGGPTGELFF,TRBD2,TRBV5-1,-,TRBJ2-2
TGTGCCAGCAGCTTATATTTGGTGGACAGCGATTACGAGCAGTACTTC,CASSLYLVDSDYEQYF,-,TRBV7-2,few,TRBJ2-7
TGTGCCAGCAAAGGTGGGGGTATCCAAGAGACCCAGTACTTC,CASKGGGIQETQYF,-,TRBV6-2/TRBV6-3,few,TRBJ2-5
TGCAGTGCTAGATCCGGGACTAGCGGCGATCGGATTTACAATGAGCAGTTCTTC,CSARSGTSGDRIYNEQFF,TRBD2,TRBV20-1,-,TRBJ2-1
TGTGCCATCAGTGAAGAGCTCACAGATACGCAGTATTTT,CAISEELTDTQYF,-,TRBV10-3,many,TRBJ2-3
TGTGCCAGCAGCTTGGGGGAGCGGGGGGGACAAGAGACCCAGTACTTC,CASSLGERGGQETQYF,TRBD2,TRBV5-5,few,TRBJ2-5
TGCAGCGTTGAACCCCGGGACAGGGCAGACAAGCAGTACTTC,CSVEPRDRADKQYF,TRBD1,TRBV29-1,-,TRBJ2-5
TGTGCCAGCAGCAAAGGGCCCAGGGTTGGCGATGGCTACACCTTC,CASSKGPRVGDGYTF,-,TRBV21-1,-,TRBJ1-2
TGCAGTGTCAGAAAACAACAAGAGACCCAGTACTTC,CSVRKQQETQYF,-,TRBV20-1,-,TRBJ2-5
TGTGCCAGCACCGGTCCCGGGACAGATAGCAATCAGCCCCAGCATTTT,CASTGPGTDSNQPQHF,TRBD1,TRBV12-3/TRBV12-4,-,TRBJ1-5
TGTGCCAGCAGTTACACCGAAGGAACCGGGGAGCTGTTTTTT,CASSYTEGTGELFF,-,TRBV6-6,-,TRBJ2-2